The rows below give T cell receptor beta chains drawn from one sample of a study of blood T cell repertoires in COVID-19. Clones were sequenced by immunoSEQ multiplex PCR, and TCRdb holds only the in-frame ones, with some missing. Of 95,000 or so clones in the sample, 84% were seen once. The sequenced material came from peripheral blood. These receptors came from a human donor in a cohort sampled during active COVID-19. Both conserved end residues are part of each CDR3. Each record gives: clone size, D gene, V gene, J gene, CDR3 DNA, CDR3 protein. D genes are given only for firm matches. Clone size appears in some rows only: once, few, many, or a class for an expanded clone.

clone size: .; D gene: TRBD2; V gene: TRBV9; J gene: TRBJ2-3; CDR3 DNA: TGTGCCAGCAGCCTCGGACTAGCGGGAGATACGCAGTATTTT; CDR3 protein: CASSLGLAGDTQYF
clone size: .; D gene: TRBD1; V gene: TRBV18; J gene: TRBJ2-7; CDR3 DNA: TGTGCCAGCTCACCGGGGACAGGGGGTTCAGAGCAGTACTTC; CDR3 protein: CASSPGTGGSEQYF
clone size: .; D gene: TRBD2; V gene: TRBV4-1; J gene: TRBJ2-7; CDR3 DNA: TGCGCCAGCAGCCAAGACTACGGGACTAGCGGGAGTCAGTACTTC; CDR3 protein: CASSQDYGTSGSQYF
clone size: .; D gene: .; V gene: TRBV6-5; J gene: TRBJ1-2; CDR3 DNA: TGTGCCAGCAGTAAGACAGCTAACTATGGCTACACCTTC; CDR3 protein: CASSKTANYGYTF
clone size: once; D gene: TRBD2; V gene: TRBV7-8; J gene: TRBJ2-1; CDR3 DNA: TGTGCCAGCAGACGACAGGGACTAGCGGGGGCACAAGGGTCCTACAATGAGCAGTTCTTC; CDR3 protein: CASRRQGLAGAQGSYNEQFF
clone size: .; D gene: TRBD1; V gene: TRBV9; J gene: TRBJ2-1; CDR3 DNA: TGTGCCAGCAGCGCACAACAGGGGGCGCAGAATGAGCAGTTCTTC; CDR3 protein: CASSAQQGAQNEQFF
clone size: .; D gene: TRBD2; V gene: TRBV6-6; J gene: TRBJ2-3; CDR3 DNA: TGTGCCAGCAGTTACGTGCGGGGGGGCACAGATACGCAGTATTTT; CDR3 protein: CASSYVRGGTDTQYF
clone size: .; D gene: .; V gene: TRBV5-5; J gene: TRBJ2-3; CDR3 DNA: TGTGCCAGCAGCTTGGTGGCAGGCCCTAGCACAGATACGCAGTATTTT; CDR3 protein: CASSLVAGPSTDTQYF
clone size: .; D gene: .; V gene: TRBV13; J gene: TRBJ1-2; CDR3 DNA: TGTGCCAGCAGCTTAGGCCGGGAGCCCGTTGGCTACACCTTC; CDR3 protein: CASSLGREPVGYTF
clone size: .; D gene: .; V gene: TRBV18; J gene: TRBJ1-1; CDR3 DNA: TGTGCCAGCTCACTCCTGGGGGGATTCGACACTGAAGCTTTCTTT; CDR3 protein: CASSLLGGFDTEAFF
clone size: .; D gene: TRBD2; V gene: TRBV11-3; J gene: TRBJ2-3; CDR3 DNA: TGTGCCAGCAGCCCCGGGGGGGCAAAAGATACGCAGTATTTT; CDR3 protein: CASSPGGAKDTQYF
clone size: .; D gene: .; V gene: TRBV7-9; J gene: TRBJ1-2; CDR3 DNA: TGTGCCAGCAGCGCACCCACACATGGCTACACCTTC; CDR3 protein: CASSAPTHGYTF
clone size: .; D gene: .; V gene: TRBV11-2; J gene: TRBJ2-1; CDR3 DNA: TGTGCCAGCAGCTTATCGAAACTTCGCGCGAGGGGGATCAATGAGCAGTTCTTC; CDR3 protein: CASSLSKLRARGINEQFF
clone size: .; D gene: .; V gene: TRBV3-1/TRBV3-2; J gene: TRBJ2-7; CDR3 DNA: TGTGCCAGCAGCACTCGACAGAACTACGAGCAGTACTTC; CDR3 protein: CASSTRQNYEQYF
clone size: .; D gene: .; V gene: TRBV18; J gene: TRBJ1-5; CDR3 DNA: TGTGCCAGCTCACCGCAGGGTGGCAATCAGCCCCAGCATTTT; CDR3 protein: CASSPQGGNQPQHF
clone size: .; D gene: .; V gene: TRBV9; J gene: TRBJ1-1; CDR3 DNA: TGTGCCAGCAGCCTTCAAGCGCAGGGAAACACTGAAGCTTTCTTT; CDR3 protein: CASSLQAQGNTEAFF